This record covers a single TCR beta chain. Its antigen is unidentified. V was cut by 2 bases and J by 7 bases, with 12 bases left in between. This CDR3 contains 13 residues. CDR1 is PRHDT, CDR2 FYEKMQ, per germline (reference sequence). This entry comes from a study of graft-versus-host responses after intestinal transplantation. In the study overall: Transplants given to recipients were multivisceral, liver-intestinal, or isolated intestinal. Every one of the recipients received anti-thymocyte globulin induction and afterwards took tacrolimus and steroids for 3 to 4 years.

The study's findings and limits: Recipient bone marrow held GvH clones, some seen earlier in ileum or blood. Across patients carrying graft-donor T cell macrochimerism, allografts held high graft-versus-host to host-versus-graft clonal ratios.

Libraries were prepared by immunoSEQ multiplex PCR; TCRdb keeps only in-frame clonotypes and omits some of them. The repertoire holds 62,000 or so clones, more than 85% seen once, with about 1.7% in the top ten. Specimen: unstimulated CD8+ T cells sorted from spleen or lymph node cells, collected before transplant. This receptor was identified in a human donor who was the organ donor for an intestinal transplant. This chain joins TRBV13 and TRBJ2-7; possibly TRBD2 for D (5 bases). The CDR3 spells CASSLSAVREQYF. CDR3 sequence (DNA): TGTGCCAGCAGCTTATCAGCGGTCCGGGAGCAGTACTTC.